One TCR beta chain is described in this entry. Its target is not known. The V gene end was trimmed by 3 bases and the J gene end by 7 bases; junction bases not matched to a gene: 8. The CDR3 contains 14 residues. Germline values: CDR1 SEHNR, CDR2 FQNEAQ (reference sequence). These data are taken from a study of regulatory T cells in long-lasting Graves disease. Notes on the study in general: In persistent patients, shared public clonotypes (about 2,800) outnumbered those in new patients (around 1,000). Researchers examined only peripheral blood and not thyroid tissue.

Time point here: newly diagnosed GD, antithyroid drugs for less than 3 months. PBMC-derived RNA was used for the TCR library. With iRepertoire HTBI primers and Arm-PCR of CDR3 regions, TCR beta libraries were built. TCRdb re-called the multiplex PCR reads with MiXCR, one entry per CDR3 protein. Of a few hundred thousand distinct CDR3 sequences in the sample, roughly 19% were seen once. These data were also filed under a second study, of T cells in Graves' hyperthyroidism and ophthalmopathy. That paper adds: When the TCR CDR3 underwent first-round RT-PCR, the HTBI primer set was used.

The source was peripheral blood mononuclear cells (PBMCs), collected at new diagnosis, from a patient treated with antithyroid drugs. The chain combines TRBV7-9 with TRBJ2-7, with 8 bases that match TRBD1. This TCR was recovered from a woman younger than 45 with Graves disease. The CDR3 DNA reads as TGTGCCAGCAGCTTGGACAGGGATGTAGGGGAGCAGTACTTC. This sequence encodes CASSLDRDVGEQYF.